The rows below give T cell receptor beta chains drawn from one sample of a study of glioma-infiltrating T cells. TCRdb re-analysed the multiplex PCR reads in MiXCR, keeping a single row per CDR3 protein. This sample yields 400,000 or so distinct CDR3 sequences, of which 41% are seen a single time; around 13% belongs to the top ten. The sample taken for sequencing was glioma tissue, nonneoplastic brain tissue, or PBMCs (not recorded which). These receptors came from a human donor with low-grade glioma or glioblastoma, undergoing nonglioma brain surgery, or in good health (not recorded which). The CDR3 runs from the conserved cysteine through the conserved F or W. The order of the fields is clone size, V gene, CDR3 protein. Not every row has a clone size; where given, it reads once, few, many or a size class.

few TRBV7-8 CASSFAGDSMAAFF
many TRBV28 CASSLLRNTEAFF
. TRBV28 CASSFTYAQYF
few TRBV7-9 CASSLGLTEAFF
. TRBV20-1 CSAEMASGNRNEQFF
many TRBV15 CATSNEGGGPQHF
. TRBV7-7 CASTFTDTQYF
. TRBV2 CASQGETRDNEQFF
many TRBV20-1 CSASGQNNQPQHF
many TRBV6-1 CASSEFRLNTGELFF
few TRBV19 CASSIMGYGRTEAFF
. TRBV7-2 CASSLAPRSRGTEAFF
. TRBV6-5 CASREGRAASYDQYF
many TRBV6-2/TRBV6-3 CASSYFSTEAFF
few TRBV4-2 CASSQEGGGVQPQHF
. TRBV20-1 CSASDRGSGGELFF
. TRBV3-1 CASSRGVINQPQHF
. TRBV7-9 CASSPKTGRAADTQYF
. TRBV19 CASSTREGGQFF
many TRBV20-1 CSARPDTGELFF
. TRBV9 CASSVAYYSPLHF
few TRBV20-1 CSARGGSGANVLTF
. TRBV6-1 CVSTRPAGGLPNTEAFF
few TRBV20-1 CSASARGLAAYEQYF
few TRBV5-5 CASSQTVPSYEQYF
few TRBV4-1 CASSQQGADEQYF
. TRBV4-1 CASSQESETQYF
. TRBV12-3/TRBV12-4 CASSSTGGYTF
. TRBV28 CASSHRRRGGSPWYEQYF
few TRBV27 CASSFSFAGWEQYF
few TRBV19 CASSQSLNTEAFF
many TRBV28 CASSSGQAYYGYTF
. TRBV12-3/TRBV12-4 CASSMTGASGNTIYF
. TRBV6-6 CASSYRETKYF
. TRBV28 CASSLSGNRLNYGYTF
. TRBV28 CASWGLKTQYF
. TRBV28 CASSFGRFGTEALF